Presented here are 18 T cell receptor beta chains from one specimen sequenced in a study of T cells after yellow fever vaccination. TCRdb reprocessed the 5' RACE reads with MiXCR, giving one entry per CDR3 protein. The sample shows about 74,000 distinct CDR3 sequences, more than 5.5% of them seen only once. The starting material was CD8+ T cells sorted from PBMCs, obtained 5 to 6 days after the first yellow fever vaccination. The source is a man between 18 and 29 years old who received the YFV17D yellow fever vaccine.

The rearrangement joins TRBV20-1 to TRBJ1-2; 7 bases align to TRBD1. This CDR3 is built from 13 residues. Germline V gives CDR1 DFQATT, CDR2 SNEGSKA (reference sequence). V lost 4 bases, J lost 6 bases, and 8 bases stayed unmatched. The CDR3 loop reads CSAKPTGRDGYTF. In DNA form, the CDR3 reads TGCAGTGCTAAACCGACAGGGAGAGATGGCTACACCTTC.

This clonotype was seen repeatedly, ten times or more. This chain joins TRBV28 and TRBJ2-7; no definite D call. Trimming removed 2 bases at V and 3 bases at J, with 11 bases between. The germline V gene encodes CDR1 MDHEN and CDR2 SYDVKM. This CDR3 contains 14 residues. The chain's CDR3 is CASSLKGLYYEQYV. For the CDR3, the DNA is TGTGCCAGCAGTTTAAAGGGCCTGTACTACGAGCAGTACGTC.

This clonotype came up a few times. The chain recombines TRBV7-3 with TRBJ2-1; 10 bases map to TRBD2. This CDR3 region has 16 residues. V gave up 5 bases and J gave up 2 bases; unmatched junction bases: 6. Germline loops: CDR1 SGHTA, CDR2 FQGTGA. The CDR3 sequence: CASSPLSGGTYNEQFF. The CDR3 DNA reads TGTGCCAGCAGCCCCCTTAGCGGGGGGACCTACAATGAGCAGTTCTTC.

The chain recombines TRBV15 with TRBJ1-4, with D possibly being TRBD1 (6 bases). CDR1 and CDR2 from the germline V gene are LNHNV and YYDKDF (reference sequence). V was shortened by 3 bases and J by 3 bases, with 8 bases between the two germline ends. This CDR3 is built from 14 residues. CDR3 bases: TGTGCCACCAGCAGCCGGGGGCCTAATGAAAAACTGTTTTTT. It translates to CATSSRGPNEKLFF.

The V gene is TRBV6-5, the J gene TRBJ1-3; no definite D call. Germline V gene lookup returns CDR1 MNHEY and CDR2 SVGAGI. The CDR3 spans 14 residues. The V gene lost 2 bases and the J gene lost 2 bases, with 7 bases spanning the gap. This CDR3 reads CASSYDWAGNTIYF. The DNA of the CDR3 is TGTGCCAGCAGTTACGATTGGGCTGGAAACACCATATATTTT.

This clonotype occurred many times. The V and J genes are TRBV6-5 and TRBJ2-2, with 7 nucleotides matching TRBD1. With 5 bases clipped from V and 3 bases from J, the junction kept 6 bases outside the gene matches. The germline CDR1 and CDR2 sequences are MNHEY and SVGAGI. CDR3 length equals 15 residues. The CDR3 sequence: CASSHRQGHTGELFF. The CDR3, as DNA: TGTGCCAGCAGTCATCGACAGGGTCACACCGGGGAGCTGTTTTTT.

At least ten counts were recorded for this clonotype. The chain is built from TRBV2 and TRBJ2-5, with 10 nucleotides matching TRBD2. The CDR3 runs to 15 residues. The germline CDR1 and CDR2 sequences are SNHLY and FYNNEI. The V gene end was trimmed by 2 bases and the J gene end by 7 bases; junction bases not matched to a gene: 7. The CDR3 spells CASSEPSGGAGTQYF. CDR3 DNA sequence: TGTGCCAGCAGTGAACCCAGCGGGGGGGCCGGGACCCAGTACTTC.

This clonotype was detected many times. This chain uses TRBV4-3 with TRBJ1-2, with D perhaps TRBD1 (5 bases). With 0 bases removed from V and 0 bases from J, the gap between germline ends came to 14 bases. Germline V gene sequence: CDR1 LGHNA, CDR2 YSLEER. The CDR3 sequence is 17 residues long. The CDR3 DNA reads TGCGCCAGCAGCCAAGAAGGCAGGGACCCGCCTAACTATGGCTACACCTTC. Amino acids: CASSQEGRDPPNYGYTF.

The chain combines TRBV6-2 or TRBV6-3 with TRBJ1-5; the match to TRBD1 covers 7 bases. This CDR3 is 15 amino acids long. The germline V gene encodes CDR1 MNHEY and CDR2 SVGEGT. The J segment lost 0 bases and the V segment lost 6 bases, leaving 5 bases of the junction unmatched. Written as DNA, the CDR3 is TGTGCCAGCAGGCCCAAGGGGGCTAGCAATCAGCCCCAGCATTTT. Protein sequence: CASRPKGASNQPQHF.

The DNA for the CDR3 is TGTGCCTGGAGTGTACTGGGGTACGAGCAGTACTTC. Amino acids: CAWSVLGYEQYF. The chain links TRBV30 to TRBJ2-7; no clear D. The CDR3 consists of 12 residues. With 0 bases removed from V and 4 bases from J, the gap between germline ends came to 7 bases. Germline assignment: CDR1 GTSNPN and CDR2 SVGIG (reference sequence).

This clonotype was counted only a few times. The V and J genes are TRBV20-1 and TRBJ1-5; the D gene is possibly TRBD1 (6 bases). Germline V CDR1 and CDR2: DFQATT, SNEGSKA (reference sequence). Deletions cut 0 bases from V and 2 bases from J, with 14 bases between. This CDR3 is 16 amino acids long. The CDR3 coding sequence is TGCAGTGCTAGAGATCTACAGGGTACGGGCAATCAGCCCCAGCATTTT. This encodes CSARDLQGTGNQPQHF.

There are many counts of this clonotype. This chain joins TRBV29-1 and TRBJ2-1; D gene unclear. Germline values: CDR1 SQVTM, CDR2 ANQGSEA. V lost 0 bases and J lost 3, with 6 bases in between. This CDR3 is built from 13 residues. This CDR3 is CSVEDSDYNEQFF. For the CDR3, the DNA is TGCAGCGTTGAAGATTCAGACTACAATGAGCAGTTCTTC.

This clonotype has at least ten counts. The chain uses TRBV6-5 and TRBJ1-5; D unclear. Germline V lookup: CDR1 MNHEY, CDR2 SVGAGI. The CDR3 runs 14 residues. V dropped 4 bases and J dropped 0 bases, with 7 bases sitting between them. The CDR3 DNA sequence: TGTGCCAGCAGTTCTGAAAATAGCAATCAGCCCCAGCATTTT. Its protein is CASSSENSNQPQHF.

This clonotype turned up a few times. This chain links TRBV27 with TRBJ1-6; the match to TRBD1 covers 9 bases. The CDR3 length is 15 residues. Germline CDR1 and CDR2: MNHEY and SMNVEV (reference sequence). J gave up 9 bases and V 1 base, and 4 bases lay outside the gene matches. CDR3 loop: CASSLFDRGSSPLHF. The CDR3, as DNA: TGTGCCAGCAGTTTATTTGACAGGGGGTCTTCACCCCTCCACTTT.

This clonotype was detected ten times or more. The chain recombines TRBV27 with TRBJ2-1; D not certain. CDR1 MNHEY and CDR2 SMNVEV come from the germline V gene (reference sequence). The V end was cut by 0 bases, the J end by 2 bases, with 8 bases between. CDR3 length equals 15 residues. CDR3 residues: CASSLSPGPYNEQFF. In DNA form, the CDR3 reads TGTGCCAGCAGTTTATCCCCGGGCCCCTACAATGAGCAGTTCTTC.

This clonotype was seen many times. This chain joins TRBV4-3 and TRBJ1-2; no definite D call. The ends were cut back, 0 bases at V and 0 bases at J, with 11 bases in the middle. The CDR3 has 16 amino acids. Germline assignment: CDR1 LGHNA and CDR2 YSLEER. CDR3 in amino acids: CASSQDPGLTNYGYTF. DNA for the CDR3: TGCGCCAGCAGCCAAGATCCAGGACTTACTAACTATGGCTACACCTTC.

There are a few counts of this clonotype. The rearrangement joins TRBV4-2 to TRBJ2-5, with a tentative D call TRBD1 (7 bases). Trimming removed 2 bases from V and 4 bases from J, with 11 bases in between. Germline CDR1 reads LGHNA; CDR2 reads YNFKEQ. CDR3 length equals 14 residues. The CDR3 sequence: CASSQQGEAETQYF. The CDR3 coding sequence is TGTGCCAGCAGCCAACAGGGGGAGGCAGAGACCCAGTACTTC.

This clonotype was found many times. The chain recombines TRBV9 with TRBJ2-7; 8 nucleotides agree with TRBD2. The CDR3 has 13 amino acids. J was trimmed by 5 bases and V by 4 bases; bases with no gene match: 5. Germline CDR1 reads SGDLS; CDR2 reads YYNGEE. Written as DNA, the CDR3 is TGTGCCAGCAGCCGGGGGGGGGCCGACGAGCAGTACTTC. This gives the protein CASSRGGADEQYF.